These 18 T cell receptor beta chains were all obtained from the same sample, sequenced in a study of blood T cells in healthy people across ages. It was with a sample-barcoded 5' primer and a J-beta primer mix that a second PCR of roughly 7 to 12 cycles was run. TCRdb fed the 5' RACE reads into MiXCR, producing one record per CDR3 protein. The profile shows hundreds of thousands of distinct CDR3 sequences, 25% to 30% of them singletons. Input material: blood. These receptors came from an elderly woman in good health.

In this sample, this clonotype turned up many times. The V call is TRBV6-2 or TRBV6-3, the J call TRBJ2-5; 8 bases match TRBD1. J was trimmed by 4 bases and V by 4 bases; bases with no gene match: 8. Germline CDR1 and CDR2: MNHEY and SVGEGT. There are 15 residues in the CDR3. The CDR3 spells CASSSIRGLGETQYF. For the CDR3, the DNA is TGTGCCAGCAGTTCAATCAGGGGGCTTGGAGAGACCCAGTACTTC.

This clonotype was seen many times. In nucleotides, the CDR3 is TGTGCCATCACTAAGGGGGCATCTAGCACAGATACGCAGTATTTT. Its protein is CAITKGASSTDTQYF. The rearrangement links TRBV10-3 to TRBJ2-3; 7 bases line up with TRBD1. Trimming removed 7 bases from V and 0 bases from J; junction bases left unmatched: 7. The CDR3 loop spans 15 amino acids. The germline V gene encodes CDR1 ENHRY and CDR2 SYGVKD.

This clonotype came up many times. CDR3 DNA sequence: TGCAGCGTTGACGGGGGGGGCCGGGAGACCCAGTACTTC. Encoded protein: CSVDGGGRETQYF. This chain uses TRBV29-1 with TRBJ2-5, with 8 bases matching TRBD2. The CDR3 has 13 amino acids. Germline CDR1 SQVTM, CDR2 ANQGSEA. Germline trimming cut 3 bases from V and 5 bases from J; bases unmatched to any gene: 5.

This clonotype was counted ten times or more. The V call is TRBV30, the J call TRBJ1-1; D gene unclear. V was cut by 4 bases and J by 0 bases, with 9 bases left in between. The germline CDR1 and CDR2 sequences are GTSNPN and SVGIG (reference sequence). This CDR3 comprises 13 residues. Here the CDR3 reads CAWTRLLNTEAFF. The CDR3 nucleotides read TGTGCCTGGACCCGCCTGTTGAACACTGAAGCTTTCTTT. Looking up the rest from reference TRBV30 and TRBJ1-1 gives the full variable domain: SQTIHQWPATLVQPVGSPLSLECTVEGTSNPNLYWYRQAAGRGLQLLFYSVGIGQISSEVPQNLSASRPQDRQFILSSKKLLLSDSGFYLCAWTRLLNTEAFFGQGTRLTVV.

In its sample, this clonotype was seen many times. The gene calls are TRBV5-1 and TRBJ2-2, with TRBD1 matching 7 bases. V lost 4 bases, J lost 1 base, and 4 bases stayed unmatched. The CDR3 is 15 amino acids. Per the germline V gene, CDR1 is SGHRS and CDR2 is YFSETQ. In DNA form, the CDR3 reads TGCGCCAGCAGCCTGGGGACAGTGAACACCGGGGAGCTGTTTTTT. This codes for CASSLGTVNTGELFF.

This chain connects TRBV11-3 to TRBJ2-2, with D possibly called TRBD1 or TRBD2 (5 bases each). V lost 5 bases and J 6 bases, leaving 10 bases between the germline ends. There are 13 residues in the CDR3. Germline V gene lookup returns CDR1 SGHNT and CDR2 YENEEA. The CDR3 DNA is TGTGCCAGCAGCCCTCCGGGACCCGGGGAGCTGTTTTTT. Its protein product is CASSPPGPGELFF.

A few counts support this clonotype. V usage is TRBV25-1 and J usage is TRBJ1-1; tentative D call: TRBD1 (5 bases). CDR3 size: 13 residues. The germline V gene has CDR1 MGHDK and CDR2 SYGVNS. Deletions cut 5 bases from V and 5 bases from J, with 12 bases between. CDR3: CASSYWGLTEAFF. The CDR3 region has the DNA TGTGCCAGCAGTTATTGGGGGTTAACTGAAGCTTTCTTT. Supplemented by reference TRBV25-1 and TRBJ1-1, the full variable domain reads EADIYQTPRYLVIGTGKKITLECSQTMGHDKMYWYQQDPGMELHLIHYSYGVNSTEKGDLSSESTVSRIRTEHFPLTLESARPSHTSQYLCASSYWGLTEAFFGQGTRLTVV.

This clonotype was detected ten times or more. The rearrangement joins TRBV11-3 to TRBJ2-7; 10 bases align to TRBD1. The CDR3 length is 15 residues. Germline CDR1 is SGHNT and CDR2 is YENEEA. Trimming removed 3 bases from V and 3 bases from J; junction bases left unmatched: 5. The chain's CDR3 is CASSLSGTGDYEQYF. The CDR3 DNA follows: TGTGCCAGCAGCTTGTCAGGGACAGGGGACTACGAGCAGTACTTC.

This clonotype was picked up many times. The chain couples TRBV12-3 or TRBV12-4 to TRBJ2-6, with D unresolved. The CDR3 is 14 amino acids. Between the trimmed V and J ends, which lost 5 bases and 2 bases, there was a span of 7 bases. The CDR3 protein is CASSRRAGANVLTF. CDR3 DNA: TGTGCCAGCAGTAGAAGGGCTGGGGCCAACGTCCTGACTTTC.

This clonotype showed up many times. The rearrangement uses TRBV29-1 and TRBJ2-7, with 11 nucleotides matching TRBD2. V shed 6 bases and J 3 bases; nucleotides not matched to a gene: 4. Germline CDR1 SQVTM, CDR2 ANQGSEA. The CDR3 is made up of 13 amino acids. The CDR3 sequence is CSVAGTSGYEQYF. The CDR3 region has the DNA TGCAGCGTAGCCGGGACTAGCGGCTACGAGCAGTACTTC.

A word on this clonotype: A much more abundant neighbour one base away suggests this may be a read error. The rearrangement links TRBV5-4 to TRBJ2-3; possibly TRBD1 or TRBD2 for D (5 bases each). The CDR3 sequence is 14 residues long. Germline loops: CDR1 SGHNT, CDR2 YYREEE (reference sequence). The CDR3 loop is CANSLGVGTDTQYF. The CDR3 DNA follows: TGTGCCAACAGCTTGGGGGTAGGAACAGATACGCAGTATTTT.

This clonotype was seen many times. The chain combines TRBV5-1 with TRBJ2-1; 12 bases match TRBD2. The CDR3 length is 18 residues. V shed 1 base, J shed 0 bases, and the junction held 5 bases outside the gene matches. Germline V gene lookup returns CDR1 SGHRS and CDR2 YFSETQ. This chain's CDR3 is CASSLRTSGGSSYNEQFF. In nucleotides, the CDR3 is TGCGCCAGCAGCTTGAGAACTAGCGGGGGGAGCTCCTACAATGAGCAGTTCTTC.

The V and J genes are TRBV5-1 and TRBJ1-2; D possibly corresponds to TRBD1 (6 bases). Trimming shortened V by 4 bases and J by 2 bases, and 12 bases separated the two germline ends. The germline V gene has CDR1 SGHRS and CDR2 YFSETQ. The CDR3 covers 14 residues. CDR3 amino acids: CASSNPTGNYGYTF. The CDR3 coding sequence is TGCGCCAGCAGCAACCCGACAGGCAACTATGGCTACACCTTC.

The chain joins TRBV5-1 to TRBJ1-1, with TRBD1 identical over 7 bases. Looked up from germline, CDR1 is SGHRS and CDR2 is YFSETQ. The CDR3 length is 16 residues. The V segment lost 1 base and the J segment 1 base; nucleotides outside the gene matches: 7. The CDR3 DNA is TGCGCCAGCAGCTTGACAGGGGCCGGGAGGAACACTGAAGCTTTCTTT. Translated, it gives CASSLTGAGRNTEAFF. Based on the CDR3 plus reference TRBV5-1 and TRBJ1-1, the full variable domain is KAGVTQTPRYLIKTRGQQVTLSCSPISGHRSVSWYQQTPGQGLQFLFEYFSETQRNKGNFPGRFSGRQFSNSRSEMNVSTLELGDSALYLCASSLTGAGRNTEAFFGQGTRLTVV.

The CDR3 DNA sequence: TGCGCCAGCAGACTAGCGGGAAAGACAGATACGCAGTATTTT. It specifies CASRLAGKTDTQYF. This chain connects TRBV5-1 to TRBJ2-3; 10 bases match TRBD2. The CDR3 spans 14 residues. Germline trimming cut 5 bases from V and 3 bases from J; bases unmatched to any gene: 3. In germline, CDR1 is SGHRS, CDR2 YFSETQ.

In its sample, this clonotype was seen many times. V gene TRBV4-2 combines with J gene TRBJ2-5, with D unclear. CDR1 LGHNA and CDR2 YNFKEQ come from the germline V gene. V gave up 1 base and J gave up 5 bases, with 8 bases separating them. The length of the CDR3 is 13 residues. The CDR3 loop is CASSQAGKETQYF. The CDR3 region has the DNA TGTGCCAGCAGCCAAGCTGGGAAGGAGACCCAGTACTTC.

This clonotype was picked up many times. This chain connects TRBV9 to TRBJ2-7; 9 bases fit TRBD2. The CDR3 is 16 residues long. With V trimmed by 1 base and J by 7 bases, 12 bases remained unmatched. In germline, CDR1 is SGDLS, CDR2 YYNGEE. CDR3 nucleotides: TGTGCCAGCAGCGTATCCGCGGGGGGGACCTTTACGGAGCAGTACTTC. This codes for CASSVSAGGTFTEQYF.

As to this clonotype: A much larger clone lies a single base off, so this may be a read error. CDR3 loop: CASSLVGTGHNEQYF. In DNA form, the CDR3 reads TGTGCCAGCAGCTTAGTCGGGACAGGGCACAATGAGCAGTACTTC. This chain links TRBV7-2 with TRBJ2-7; TRBD1 agrees at 9 bases. Germline V gene sequence: CDR1 SGHTA, CDR2 FQGNSA. The CDR3 covers 15 residues. The V gene end was trimmed by 1 base and the J gene end by 7 bases; junction bases not matched to a gene: 8.